This T cell receptor (beta chain) was recovered during a study of naive and memory T cell subsets. Study outcomes and limitations: Especially in CD8 cells, naive repertoires contained a few larger clonotypes, possibly CD45RA-re-expressing memory cells. No ground truth validated the naive and memory repertoire findings.

This clonotype was recorded at least ten times. Its antigen is not known. Two oligonucleotides, mixed equimolar, formed the beta constant-region primer covering TRBC1 and TRBC2. Four rounds of PCR amplified the ligated cDNA using nested alpha and beta constant-region primers plus SP2. TCRdb ran MiXCR on the UMI-ligation and nested PCR reads and lists one entry per CDR3 protein. The profile shows 150,000 or so distinct CDR3 sequences, 20% to 25% of them singletons. Trimming removed 6 bases at V and 4 bases at J, with 6 bases between. The CDR3 loop spans 12 amino acids. From the second PCR step, alpha and beta chains were amplified apart. CD8 T cells were positively selected from what remained after CD4 positive selection. Four subsets defined by CD45RA and CD27 were sorted after CD3, CD4, CD8 and live/dead staining.

The specimen was naive CD4+ T cells from blood. V usage is TRBV12-3 or TRBV12-4 and J usage is TRBJ2-2; no firm D call. This receptor was taken from a human donor in good health. CDR3 bases: TGTGCCAGCAGGAGACCCACCGGGGAGCTGTTTTTT. This codes for CASRRPTGELFF.